This TCR beta chain was found in a study of Ad26.COV2.S vaccination and SARS-CoV-2 variants. Sequencing used immunoSEQ multiplex PCR; TCRdb keeps in-frame clones, though not all of them. The table includes about 420,000 clones, 70% to 90% detected once. Germline lookup yields CDR1 LNHDA and CDR2 SQIVND (reference sequence). CDR3 length: 13 residues. With 3 bases removed from V and 4 bases from J, the gap between germline ends came to 9 bases. Treatment defined: 15 to 20 received Ad26.COV2.S at low or high dose, single or two shots; roughly 5 received placebo; per-sample allocation not given. Sampling was performed 63 days after the first vaccine or placebo injection. Expression of Wuhan-strain SARS-CoV-2 spike came from the Ad26 vector that formed the vaccine.

This chain connects TRBV19 to TRBJ1-1; no clear D. The source of this sequence is a person between 18 and 59 years old who received the Ad26.COV2.S COVID-19 vaccine or a placebo. This sample comprised peripheral blood, obtained in a trial of Ad26.COV2.S vaccine versus placebo. The CDR3 nucleotides are TGTGCCAGTAGTATTAGAGGGATCACTGAAGCTTTCTTT. Protein: CASSIRGITEAFF.